The T cell receptor beta chain described here comes from a study of beta chain features in type 1 diabetes. On this clone itself: Its antigen is currently unknown.

Every isolated RNA sample was fully reverse transcribed, so sequencing captured expressed TCRB transcripts. Data came from immunoSEQ multiplex PCR; TCRdb stores just in-frame clones and leaves some out. The profile shows about 270,000 clones, 14% of them singletons. The CDR3 contains 15 residues. The V gene end was trimmed by 1 base and the J gene end by 4 bases; junction bases not matched to a gene: 8. Germline V gene lookup returns CDR1 SGHDT and CDR2 YYEEEE. Broader study findings: Moderate but significant shortening of TCRB CDR3s was recorded in all four CD4+ subsets from Type 1 diabetes patients. Comparison showed that naive, central memory and Treg TCRB repertoires appeared more similar among patients than among healthy donors.

In total, each donor contributed a single heparinised blood draw that averaged roughly 110 mL. The sequenced material came from naive CD4+ T cells from blood. This chain connects TRBV5-6 to TRBJ2-7, with 7 bases matching TRBD1. The receptor comes from a young man with type 1 diabetes. CDR3 region: CASSLNWYRGYEQYF. The CDR3 nucleotides are TGTGCCAGCAGCTTGAATTGGTACAGGGGTTACGAGCAGTACTTC. Supplemented by reference TRBV5-6 and TRBJ2-7, the full variable domain reads DAGVTQSPTHLIKTRGQQVTLRCSPKSGHDTVSWYQQALGQGPQFIFQYYEEEERQRGNFPDRFSGHQFPNYSSELNVNALLLGDSALYLCASSLNWYRGYEQYFGPGTRLTVT.